One sample yielded the 24 T cell receptor beta chains listed below, sequenced in a study of CD4 T cells in relation to SARS-CoV-2 and coronaviruses. Before the COVID-19 pandemic, during about 2010-2018, CD4+ T cells were taken from unexposed donors. CD4+ T cells were isolated from the cells after around eleven days of culture. Their antigen targets remain unknown. Libraries were prepared by immunoSEQ multiplex PCR; TCRdb keeps only in-frame clonotypes and omits some of them. The repertoire includes tens of thousands of clones, 65% to 85% of them detected once, and about 15% sits in the top ten. The source material was CD4+ T cells from PBMCs, cultured in vitro. The source is a human donor in good health.

This clone was observed a single time. The V call is TRBV2, the J call TRBJ2-3; 9 nucleotides agree with TRBD2. There are 16 residues in the CDR3. The J segment lost 8 bases and the V segment lost 4 bases, leaving 13 bases of the junction unmatched. Looked up from germline, CDR1 is SNHLY and CDR2 is FYNNEI. The CDR3 nucleotides are TGTGCCAGCAGTGTCGTGGCGGGAGGGGCCGGGGGTACGCAGTATTTT. Amino acids: CASSVVAGGAGGTQYF.

This sequence joins TRBV27 and TRBJ2-7, with 9 bases aligning to TRBD2. CDR1 and CDR2 (germline): MNHEY, SMNVEV (reference sequence). Unmatched junction bases numbered 10, after V lost 2 bases and J lost 5 bases. The CDR3 sequence is 16 residues long. CDR3 sequence: CASSLRRGRASHEQYF. CDR3 coding DNA: TGTGCCAGCAGTTTACGCCGCGGGAGGGCTTCCCACGAGCAGTACTTC.

The V gene is TRBV19, the J gene TRBJ2-1, with D maybe TRBD2 (7 bases). CDR3 length: 15 amino acids. V lost 8 bases and J 1 base, leaving 15 bases between the germline ends. Germline CDR1 reads LNHDA; CDR2 reads SQIVND (reference sequence). Written as DNA, the CDR3 is TGTGCCAGTGGCGCGGGGGCAAATTCCTACAATGAGCAGTTCTTC. Translated, it gives CASGAGANSYNEQFF. The whole variable domain, filled in from reference TRBV19 and TRBJ2-1, reads DGGITQSPKYLFRKEGQNVTLSCEQNLNHDAMYWYRQDPGQGLRLIYYSQIVNDFQKGDIAEGYSVSREKKESFPLTVTSAQKNPTAFYLCASGAGANSYNEQFFGPGTRLTVL.

V gene TRBV18 combines with J gene TRBJ1-5; a possible D gene is TRBD1 (6 bases). The CDR3 extends over 14 amino acids. V lost 5 bases, J lost 5 bases, and 13 bases lay in between. The germline gives CDR1 KGHSH, CDR2 LQKENI. CDR3 nucleotide sequence: TGTGCCAGCTCAGCTGGACAGTCCGATCAGCCCCAGCATTTT. Translated, it gives CASSAGQSDQPQHF.

V and J are TRBV13 and TRBJ2-3; TRBD1 aligns across 8 bases. V was pared by 6 bases and J by 6 bases, with 11 bases of the junction left unmatched. This CDR3 is built from 15 residues. CDR1 is PRHDT, CDR2 FYEKMQ, per germline (reference sequence). Here the CDR3 DNA reads TGTGCCAGCAGTCCCAGACAGGGGAGGATCGATACGCAGTATTTT. This codes for CASSPRQGRIDTQYF. The variable domain in full, completed from reference TRBV13 and TRBJ2-3, reads AAGVIQSPRHLIKEKRETATLKCYPIPRHDTVYWYQQGPGQDPQFLISFYEKMQSDKGSIPDRFSAQQFSDYHSELNMSSLELGDSALYFCASSPRQGRIDTQYFGPGTRLTVL.

The chain employs TRBV29-1 and TRBJ2-7; 10 bases are shared with TRBD2. Germline V gene lookup returns CDR1 SQVTM and CDR2 ANQGSEA. Losses at the gene ends were 6 bases for V and 4 bases for J; bases not matched to a gene: 9. The CDR3 is made up of 14 amino acids. The CDR3 reads CSVGASGRWYEQYF. CDR3 DNA: TGCAGCGTAGGCGCTAGCGGGAGATGGTACGAGCAGTACTTC.

The chain joins TRBV5-5 to TRBJ2-3; 10 nucleotides line up with TRBD1. The CDR3 spans 16 residues. J gave up 2 bases and V 6 bases, and 9 bases lay outside the gene matches. CDR1 is SGHKS and CDR2 is YYEKEE in the germline V gene (reference sequence). CDR3 sequence: CASTRPGTGDTDTQYF. The CDR3 nucleotides are TGTGCCAGCACCCGTCCCGGGACAGGGGACACAGATACGCAGTATTTT.

This sequence joins TRBV6-5 and TRBJ2-2; D possibly corresponds to TRBD2 (6 bases). Germline loops: CDR1 MNHEY, CDR2 SVGAGI. V was shortened by 6 bases and J by 1 base, with 12 bases between the two germline ends. This CDR3 comprises 15 residues. CDR3 sequence reads: CASRPGTQNTGELFF. For the CDR3, the DNA is TGTGCCAGCAGGCCAGGGACTCAGAACACCGGGGAGCTGTTTTTT.

This clone occurred once. The rearrangement joins TRBV6-5 to TRBJ2-7; weak D call: TRBD2 (6 bases). The V gene's germline CDR1 is MNHEY and CDR2 SVGAGI. The CDR3 has 14 amino acids. The V end lost 3 bases, the J end lost 7 bases, and 16 bases lay between the germline ends. In nucleotides, the CDR3 is TGTGCCAGCAGTTATATGGCGGGACGAGGTGAGCAGTACTTC. Its protein product is CASSYMAGRGEQYF.

This sequence joins TRBV9 and TRBJ2-1; D gene unclear. V lost 3 bases, J lost 2 bases, and 6 bases lay in between. The CDR3 runs 13 residues. The germline gives CDR1 SGDLS, CDR2 YYNGEE. CDR3 in amino acids: CASSDRAYNEQFF. CDR3 bases: TGTGCCAGCAGCGACAGAGCCTACAATGAGCAGTTCTTC.

This clone was observed once. The V gene is TRBV10-1, the J gene TRBJ2-3; 8 bases line up with TRBD2. CDR1 WNHNN and CDR2 SYGVQD come from the germline V gene (reference sequence). V was clipped by 0 bases and J by 3 bases; unmatched bases: 8. The CDR3 length is 17 residues. The CDR3 sequence is CASSESRSSGRTDTQYF. The DNA for the CDR3 is TGCGCCAGCAGTGAGTCGAGGTCCAGCGGGAGAACAGATACGCAGTATTTT.

The chain has TRBV2 and TRBJ2-1; possible D gene TRBD2, 6 bases. Trimming pared 11 bases from V and 7 bases from J, leaving 21 bases between. The CDR3 spans 14 residues. Germline lookup yields CDR1 SNHLY and CDR2 FYNNEI. CDR3 residues: CASPGRVGGNEQFF. Here the CDR3 DNA reads TGTGCCTCTCCCGGGCGGGTCGGAGGGAATGAGCAGTTCTTC.

This clone was counted once. This chain uses TRBV5-1 with TRBJ2-7; no firm D call. The germline V and J ends were trimmed by 4 bases and 6 bases, with 11 bases remaining between them. The CDR3 extends over 12 amino acids. Germline CDR1 reads SGHRS; CDR2 reads YFSETQ. CDR3: CASSPSWGEQYF. The CDR3 DNA reads TGCGCCAGCAGCCCGTCCTGGGGCGAGCAGTACTTC.

This clone has only one observation. The gene calls are TRBV30 and TRBJ2-7; D might be TRBD2 (6 bases). Germline CDR1 GTSNPN, CDR2 SVGIG (reference sequence). The CDR3 extends over 13 amino acids. Trimming left V 2 bases short and J 0 bases short, with 8 bases between. CDR3 in DNA: TGTGCCTGGAGTCGGGAGAGCTCCTACGAGCAGTACTTC. Its protein is CAWSRESSYEQYF.

The chain has TRBV28 and TRBJ1-1, with a possible D match to TRBD1 (5 bases). Trimming cost V 5 bases and J 4 bases, with 14 bases left between them. The CDR3 contains 14 residues. The germline CDR1 and CDR2 sequences are MDHEN and SYDVKM. This CDR3 reads CASSEINQGTEAFF. The CDR3 nucleotides read TGTGCCAGCAGTGAAATAAATCAGGGCACTGAAGCTTTCTTT.

This clone was observed a single time. V gene TRBV24-1 combines with J gene TRBJ2-5, with TRBD1 as a possible D gene (6 bases). The CDR3 is 13 residues long. Germline V gives CDR1 KGHDR, CDR2 SFDVKD. V shed 7 bases and J shed 3 bases, with 11 bases lying between them. The CDR3 sequence: CATSRTEKETQYF. The CDR3 nucleotides are TGTGCCACCAGCAGGACAGAAAAAGAGACCCAGTACTTC.

V usage is TRBV3-1 (or the pseudogene TRBV3-2) and J usage is TRBJ1-1; no definite D call. V dropped 1 base and J dropped 4 bases, with 7 bases sitting between them. Germline V gene sequence: CDR1 LGHDT, CDR2 YNNKEL (reference sequence). The CDR3 length is 13 residues. CDR3 sequence (DNA): TGTGCCAGCAGCCAAGTCGGAGGCACTGAAGCTTTCTTT. Protein: CASSQVGGTEAFF.

The J gene is TRBJ2-7, the V gene TRBV6-1; D gene uncertain. Looked up from germline, CDR1 is MNHNS and CDR2 is SASEGT. The V end lost 0 bases, the J end lost 0 bases, and 6 bases lay between the germline ends. CDR3 length equals 14 residues. The CDR3 spells CASSEAALSYEQYF. For the CDR3, the DNA is TGTGCCAGCAGTGAAGCGGCCCTCTCCTACGAGCAGTACTTC.

V is TRBV7-2 and J is TRBJ1-2; D remains unclear. The length of the CDR3 is 13 residues. Germline V gene data show CDR1 as SGHTA and CDR2 as FQGNSA. V was pared by 1 base and J by 2 bases, with 5 bases between. The CDR3 DNA is TGTGCCAGCAGCTTAGGAGGGAACTATGGCTACACCTTC. Residues: CASSLGGNYGYTF.

This chain uses TRBV11-2 with TRBJ2-7, with 7 bases lining up with TRBD2. V was clipped by 5 bases and J by 5 bases; unmatched bases: 12. The CDR3 has 15 residues. Germline CDR1 is SGHAT and CDR2 is FQNNGV. As DNA, the CDR3 is TGTGCCAGCAGCCCCCGGCGAGCGGGATTCCACGAGCAGTACTTC. Protein product: CASSPRRAGFHEQYF.

CDR3 sequence (DNA): TGCGCCAGCAGCCAAGGGGCAGCGCTCCTAGCCAAAAACATTCAGTACTTC. Translated, it gives CASSQGAALLAKNIQYF. The chain has TRBV4-1 and TRBJ2-4; D gene unclear. V was pared by 1 base and J by 0 bases, with 13 bases between. Germline lookup yields CDR1 MGHRA and CDR2 YSYEKL. The CDR3 totals 17 residues.

V usage is TRBV24-1 and J usage is TRBJ2-7; D perhaps matches TRBD1 (7 bases). The CDR3 spans 14 residues. The V gene's germline CDR1 is KGHDR and CDR2 SFDVKD. Trimming stripped 3 bases from V and 3 bases from J, with 11 bases between. DNA of the CDR3: TGTGCCACCAGTGATGCGGGACAGTACTACGAGCAGTACTTC. Translating gives CATSDAGQYYEQYF.

The rearrangement uses TRBV18 and TRBJ2-3; TRBD1 or TRBD2 may be the D gene (5 bases each). In germline, CDR1 is KGHSH, CDR2 LQKENI. V lost 0 bases and J 6 bases, leaving 10 bases between the germline ends. CDR3 length: 14 amino acids. This CDR3 is CASSPPGRDDTQYF. The CDR3 DNA reads as TGTGCCAGCTCACCACCGGGTAGGGACGATACGCAGTATTTT.

In DNA form, the CDR3 reads TGTGCCAGCAGTAGGACAGGGGGTATTGTCGGGGAGCTGTTTTTT. This translates into CASSRTGGIVGELFF. This rearrangement joins TRBV2 to TRBJ2-2; 10 bases are shared with TRBD1. J lost 7 bases, V lost 5 bases, and 7 bases had no gene match. The CDR3 is 15 residues long. Germline V gives CDR1 SNHLY, CDR2 FYNNEI.